This TCR beta chain emerged from a study of cytomegalovirus exposure and HLA in healthy donors. Study outcomes and limitations: Upon later analysis, TCR association rates were observed to vary by HLA locus, being highest for DRB1 and lowest for HLA-C. Later analysis associated a missense DCLRE1C variant with TCR beta V- and J-gene trimming.

Primers: 60 Vbeta forward and 13 Jbeta reverse. In the authors' workflow: An analysis performed later counted 60 million to 90 million unique TCR beta chains (roughly 10 million of them shared). Produced via immunoSEQ multiplex PCR; TCRdb's table is partial and in-frame only. That table is the source of V, J and clone size, and D and trimming were worked out from the DNA. The table has under 200,000 clones, roughly 74% seen once. To note about this clone: What it binds is not known.

Germline V gives CDR1 MDHEN, CDR2 SYDVKM. The CDR3 consists of 15 residues. The V end lost 6 bases, the J end lost 1 base, and 15 bases lay between the germline ends. This clonotype was obtained from a male donor in good health and CMV-seronegative. Sequenced input: PBMCs. This chain joins TRBV28 and TRBJ1-1; TRBD1 is a possible D gene (5 bases). CDR3 DNA sequence: TGTGCCAGCAGCTTGGCAGGGAACGGGAACACTGAAGCTTTCTTT. It is translated as CASSLAGNGNTEAFF.